These 2 T cell receptor beta chains came from one sample sequenced in a study of technical replicates of blood from a handful of donors. The method was immunoSEQ multiplex PCR; TCRdb's version includes in-frame clones alone and lacks a portion of them. The data show almost 90,000 clones, with 95% seen just once and 0.34% held by the top ten. Sequenced material: T cells isolated from PBMCs. The receptors originated from a human donor in good health.

The gene calls are TRBV7-9 and TRBJ2-2; 10 bases agree with TRBD2. This CDR3 spans 15 amino acids. The V gene end was trimmed by 1 base and the J gene end by 4 bases; junction bases not matched to a gene: 0. From germline, CDR1 is SEHNR and CDR2 FQNEAQ (reference sequence). The CDR3 nucleotides are TGTGCCAGCAGCTTAGTAGCGGGAGGCACCGGGGAGCTGTTTTTT. Its translation is CASSLVAGGTGELFF.

This chain links TRBV7-9 with TRBJ1-5; TRBD1 aligns across 9 bases. V shed 6 bases and J 6 bases; nucleotides not matched to a gene: 21. Germline V gene data show CDR1 as SEHNR and CDR2 as FQNEAQ (reference sequence). The CDR3 is made up of 19 amino acids. In nucleotides, the CDR3 is TGTGCCAGCAGAAAAGGACAGGGGATAAAACAGGGCTTTTGTCAGCCCCAGCATTTT. Encoded protein: CASRKGQGIKQGFCQPQHF.